Presented here are 11 T cell receptor beta chains from one specimen sequenced in a study of T cells in Graves' hyperthyroidism and ophthalmopathy. Amplified TCR beta CDR3 regions derived from RNA transcripts. HTBI primers were the set used in a first-round RT-PCR of the TCR CDR3. Via MiXCR, TCRdb re-called the multiplex PCR reads, giving one row per CDR3 protein. The sample contains some 690,000 distinct CDR3 sequences, 17% of which appear only once. The specimen sequenced was blood. The receptors were sampled from a man aged 50-60 years with Graves' hyperthyroidism.

This rearrangement joins TRBV28 to TRBJ2-5; 11 bases align to TRBD2. With V trimmed by 1 base and J by 5 bases, 6 bases remained unmatched. CDR1 MDHEN and CDR2 SYDVKM come from the germline V gene. The CDR3 has 16 amino acids. The CDR3: CASSLYTSGSGETQYF. The CDR3, as DNA: TGTGCCAGCAGTTTATACACTAGCGGGAGTGGGGAGACCCAGTACTTC. The whole variable domain, filled in from reference TRBV28 and TRBJ2-5, reads DVKVTQSSRYLVKRTGEKVFLECVQDMDHENMFWYRQDPGLGLRLIYFSYDVKMKEKGDIPEGYSVSREKKERFSLILESASTNQTSMYLCASSLYTSGSGETQYFGPGTRLLVL.

This clonotype was found many times. The chain couples TRBV27 to TRBJ1-2; D ambiguous. Germline V CDR1 and CDR2: MNHEY, SMNVEV (reference sequence). Trimming cost V 5 bases and J 3 bases, with 13 bases left between them. CDR3 length: 14 residues. The chain's CDR3 is CASSRNSYYYGYTF. As DNA, the CDR3 is TGTGCCAGCAGTAGGAACAGCTACTACTATGGCTACACCTTC.

This clonotype has just a few counts. J is TRBJ2-3 and V is TRBV27; D is perhaps TRBD2 (5 bases). Germline-derived CDR1 and CDR2 are MNHEY and SMNVEV (reference sequence). The CDR3 has 14 amino acids. V was shortened by 2 bases and J by 2 bases, with 8 bases between the two germline ends. The CDR3 DNA sequence: TGTGCCAGCAGTTTAGAGCGGAACACAGATACGCAGTATTTT. It is translated as CASSLERNTDTQYF.

This clonotype appeared many times. The genes are TRBV10-3 and TRBJ2-7, with D perhaps matching TRBD1 or TRBD2 (6 bases each). Germline V gene sequence: CDR1 ENHRY, CDR2 SYGVKD. Trimming removed 10 bases at V and 7 bases at J, with 26 bases between. This CDR3 region has 15 residues. The CDR3, as DNA: TGTGCCACCGGGGGCGGTCAGACTGACCTACGGGAGCAGTACTTC. This translates into CATGGGQTDLREQYF.

Many counts were recorded for this clonotype. The V call is TRBV2, the J call TRBJ1-2, with D hard to call. V was clipped by 6 bases and J by 8 bases, with 10 bases between them. The CDR3 has 11 amino acids. Germline V gene sequence: CDR1 SNHLY, CDR2 FYNNEI. The CDR3 sequence is CASRDLGGYTF. In DNA, the CDR3 is TGTGCCAGCAGGGATCTAGGGGGCTACACCTTC.

As regards this clonotype: A junction boundary mismatches the germline segment, possibly from a read error. The V and J genes are TRBV7-9 and TRBJ2-1, with TRBD2 matching 7 bases. The germline gives CDR1 SEHNR, CDR2 FQNEAQ (reference sequence). The CDR3 is made up of 16 amino acids. The DNA for the CDR3 is TGTGCCAGCAGCCCCGTCGGGGGGAGTTCCTACAATGAGCAGTCCTTC. It specifies CASSPVGGSSYNEQSF.

This clonotype was seen repeatedly, ten times or more. The gene calls are TRBV7-9 and TRBJ1-1; no firm D call. The V end was cut by 1 base, the J end by 0 bases, with 6 bases between. Germline values: CDR1 SEHNR, CDR2 FQNEAQ (reference sequence). This CDR3 contains 14 residues. CDR3 region: CASSLENMNTEAFF. For the CDR3, the DNA is TGTGCCAGCAGCTTAGAAAACATGAACACTGAAGCTTTCTTT. The full variable domain, in which reference TRBV7-9 and TRBJ1-1 provide the parts outside the CDR3, is DTGVSQNPRHKITKRGQNVTFRCDPISEHNRLYWYRQTLGQGPEFLTYFQNEAQLEKSRLLSDRFSAERPKGSFSTLEIQRTEQGDSAMYLCASSLENMNTEAFFGQGTRLTVV.

The chain has TRBV28 and TRBJ1-2, with TRBD1 identical over 7 bases. The CDR3 covers 15 residues. Germline-derived CDR1 and CDR2 are MDHEN and SYDVKM. V gave up 3 bases and J gave up 3 bases; unmatched junction bases: 7. In nucleotides, the CDR3 is TGTGCCAGCAGTTTGCACCGGGACAGAGACTATGGCTACACCTTC. Translation: CASSLHRDRDYGYTF.

This clonotype appeared a single time. The rearrangement uses TRBV12-3 or TRBV12-4 and TRBJ1-2; perhaps TRBD1 as D (5 bases). The CDR3 extends over 15 amino acids. Trimming removed 4 bases at V and 1 base at J, with 13 bases between. CDR3 in DNA: TGTGCCAGCAGTTCCAGGACAACGAGTAACTATGGCTACACCTTC. It is translated as CASSSRTTSNYGYTF.

This clonotype occurred many times. The chain joins TRBV5-1 to TRBJ2-3; D is unresolved. Germline V gene lookup returns CDR1 SGHRS and CDR2 YFSETQ. The CDR3 contains 13 residues. V was clipped by 3 bases and J by 4 bases, with 9 bases between them. The CDR3 nucleotides are TGCGCCAGCAGCTCGCTAACCTCAGATACGCAGTATTTT. Translating it yields CASSSLTSDTQYF.

This clonotype appeared a single time. J is TRBJ1-1 and V is TRBV12-3 or TRBV12-4, with 8 bases that match TRBD1. With 10 bases clipped from V and 4 bases from J, the junction kept 8 bases outside the gene matches. The CDR3 length is 13 residues. The CDR3 DNA follows: TGTGCCACCCACTTCGACAGGGGCACTGAAGCTTTCTTT. This translates into CATHFDRGTEAFF.